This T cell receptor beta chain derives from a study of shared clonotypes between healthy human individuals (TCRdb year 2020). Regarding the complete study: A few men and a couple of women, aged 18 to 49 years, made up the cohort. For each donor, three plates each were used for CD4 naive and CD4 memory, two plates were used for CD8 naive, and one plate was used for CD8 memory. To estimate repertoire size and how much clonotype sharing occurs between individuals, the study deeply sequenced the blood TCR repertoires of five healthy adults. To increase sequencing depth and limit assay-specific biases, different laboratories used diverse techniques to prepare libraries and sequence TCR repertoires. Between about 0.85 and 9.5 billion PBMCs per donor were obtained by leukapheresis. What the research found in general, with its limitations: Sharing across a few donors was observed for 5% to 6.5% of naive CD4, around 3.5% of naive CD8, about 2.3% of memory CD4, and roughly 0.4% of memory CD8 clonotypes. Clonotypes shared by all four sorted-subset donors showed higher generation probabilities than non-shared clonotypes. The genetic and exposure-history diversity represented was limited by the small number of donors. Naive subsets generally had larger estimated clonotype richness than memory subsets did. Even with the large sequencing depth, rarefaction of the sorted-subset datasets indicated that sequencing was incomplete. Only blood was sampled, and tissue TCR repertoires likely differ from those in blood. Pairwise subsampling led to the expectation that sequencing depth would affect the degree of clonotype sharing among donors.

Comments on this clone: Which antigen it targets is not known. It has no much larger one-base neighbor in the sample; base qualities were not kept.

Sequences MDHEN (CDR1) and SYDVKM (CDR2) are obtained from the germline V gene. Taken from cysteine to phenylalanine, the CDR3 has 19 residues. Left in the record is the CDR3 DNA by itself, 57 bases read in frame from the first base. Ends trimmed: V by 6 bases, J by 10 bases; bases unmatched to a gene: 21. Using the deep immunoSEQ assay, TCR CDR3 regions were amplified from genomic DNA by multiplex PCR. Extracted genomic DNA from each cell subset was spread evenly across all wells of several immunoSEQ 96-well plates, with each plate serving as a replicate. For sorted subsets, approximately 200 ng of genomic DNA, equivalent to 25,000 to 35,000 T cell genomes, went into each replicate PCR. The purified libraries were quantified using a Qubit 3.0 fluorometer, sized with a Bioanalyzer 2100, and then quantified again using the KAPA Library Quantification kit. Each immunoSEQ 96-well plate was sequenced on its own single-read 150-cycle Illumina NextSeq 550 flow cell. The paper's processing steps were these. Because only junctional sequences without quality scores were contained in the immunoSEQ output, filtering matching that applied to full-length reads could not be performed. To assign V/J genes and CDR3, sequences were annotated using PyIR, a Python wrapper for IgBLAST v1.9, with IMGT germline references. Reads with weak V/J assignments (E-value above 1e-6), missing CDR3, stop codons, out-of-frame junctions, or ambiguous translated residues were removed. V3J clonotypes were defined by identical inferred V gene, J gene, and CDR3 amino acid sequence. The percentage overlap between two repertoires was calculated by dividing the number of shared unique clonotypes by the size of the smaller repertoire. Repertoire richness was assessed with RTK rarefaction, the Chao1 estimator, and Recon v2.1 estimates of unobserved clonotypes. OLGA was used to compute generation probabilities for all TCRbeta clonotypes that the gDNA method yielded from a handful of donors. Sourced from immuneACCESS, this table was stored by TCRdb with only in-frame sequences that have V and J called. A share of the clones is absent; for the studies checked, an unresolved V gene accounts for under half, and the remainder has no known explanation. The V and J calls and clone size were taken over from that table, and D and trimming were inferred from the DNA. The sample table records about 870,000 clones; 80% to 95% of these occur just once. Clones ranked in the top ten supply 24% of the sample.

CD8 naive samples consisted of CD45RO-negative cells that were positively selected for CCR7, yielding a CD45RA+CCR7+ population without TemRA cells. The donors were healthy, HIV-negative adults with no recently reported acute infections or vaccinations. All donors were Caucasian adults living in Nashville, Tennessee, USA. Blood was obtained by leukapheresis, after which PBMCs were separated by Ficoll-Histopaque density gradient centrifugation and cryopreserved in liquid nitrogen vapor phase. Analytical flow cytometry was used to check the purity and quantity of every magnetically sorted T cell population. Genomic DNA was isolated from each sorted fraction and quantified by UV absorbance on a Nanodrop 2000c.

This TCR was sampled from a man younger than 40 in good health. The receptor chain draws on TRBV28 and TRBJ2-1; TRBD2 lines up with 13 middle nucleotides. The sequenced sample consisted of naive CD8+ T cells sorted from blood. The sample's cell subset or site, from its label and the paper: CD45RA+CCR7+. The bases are TGTGCCAGCAGGGGCCCGAGGGTCCACGGGACTAGCGGGGCGGTCGAGCAGTTCTTC. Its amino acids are CASRGPRVHGTSGAVEQFF.